Below are 19 T cell receptor beta chains sequenced from a single sample in a study of vaccination and CD4 T cells after COVID-19. Sequence data for DNA of cultured CD4+ T cells were generated by the Oncomine TCR Beta short-read assay. TCRdb independently ran MiXCR on the PCR reads; one entry per CDR3 protein. The sample has about 15,000 distinct CDR3 sequences; around 50% are singletons. Their cognate antigens are unknown. Treatment: approximately nine-day PBMC culture with coronavirus spike peptide pools or control peptides (ViraFEST assay). Sequenced material: cultured CD4+ T cells from blood, taken after SARS-CoV-2 vaccination. Receptors originate from a human donor with COVID-19.

The V call is TRBV12-5, the J call TRBJ1-3; D not certain. Deletions cut 7 bases from V and 4 bases from J, with 11 bases between. Per the germline V gene, CDR1 is LGHNT and CDR2 is FRNRAP. The CDR3 totals 13 residues. The CDR3 nucleotides are TGTGCTAGTGACGGCGCGGGCGGAAACACCATATATTTT. Translation gives CASDGAGGNTIYF.

The V call is TRBV28, the J call TRBJ2-7; TRBD1 matches at 8 bases. J was trimmed by 0 bases and V by 6 bases; bases with no gene match: 7. The CDR3 is made up of 15 amino acids. CDR1 is MDHEN and CDR2 is SYDVKM in the germline V gene. CDR3 in DNA: TGTGCCAGCAGACCTGGGACAGGAAGCTCCTACGAGCAGTACTTC. It encodes CASRPGTGSSYEQYF.

The rearrangement uses TRBV12-3 or TRBV12-4 and TRBJ2-7; 10 nucleotides match TRBD1. V shed 3 bases, J shed 2 bases, and the junction held 4 bases outside the gene matches. This CDR3 contains 15 residues. The CDR3 loop is CASSLRGTGAYEQYF. The CDR3 DNA follows: TGTGCCAGCAGTTTGCGGGGGACAGGGGCCTACGAGCAGTACTTC.

The V and J genes are TRBV5-4 and TRBJ2-2; 7 nucleotides agree with TRBD1. Germline-derived CDR1 and CDR2 are SGHNT and YYREEE (reference sequence). The CDR3 length is 17 residues. The V gene end was trimmed by 3 bases and the J gene end by 0 bases; junction bases not matched to a gene: 8. The CDR3: CASSSKRTGSNTGELFF. In DNA form, the CDR3 reads TGTGCCAGCAGCTCCAAGCGGACAGGATCGAACACCGGGGAGCTGTTTTTT.

In this sample, this clonotype turned up a few times. The chain employs TRBV6-1 and TRBJ1-1; D call uncertain. V was shortened by 3 bases and J by 10 bases, with 9 bases between the two germline ends. The germline V gene has CDR1 MNHNS and CDR2 SASEGT. CDR3 length equals 11 residues. DNA for the CDR3: TGTGCCAGCAGTGAGGAAGGCGGAGCTTTCTTT. Its protein product is CASSEEGGAFF.

The chain couples TRBV20-1 to TRBJ1-2, with a possible D match to TRBD1 (6 bases). Looked up from germline, CDR1 is DFQATT and CDR2 is SNEGSKA (reference sequence). The CDR3 has 13 residues. V lost 6 bases to trimming and J lost 9 bases, with 20 bases between them. The CDR3 bases are TGCAGTGCCGAAAAGTGGGGGGGCGATCGCTACACCTTC. Translating gives CSAEKWGGDRYTF.

The CDR3 reads CASSYPGLPNYEQYF. The CDR3 region has the DNA TGTGCCAGCAGTTATCCAGGTTTACCCAACTACGAGCAGTACTTC. The chain carries TRBV28 and TRBJ2-7; D is unclear. CDR1 is MDHEN and CDR2 is SYDVKM in the germline V gene. The CDR3 runs 15 residues. Trimming stripped 4 bases from V and 3 bases from J, with 16 bases between.

The table lists this clonotype with a count of one. The chain recombines TRBV28 with TRBJ2-2; D might be TRBD2 (7 bases). The germline V and J ends were trimmed by 2 bases and 7 bases, with 14 bases remaining between them. Germline V gene sequence: CDR1 MDHEN, CDR2 SYDVKM. The CDR3 covers 15 residues. The CDR3 loop is CASSLGGARSGELFF. For the CDR3, the DNA is TGTGCCAGCAGTTTAGGGGGGGCGCGGAGCGGGGAGCTGTTTTTT.

This clonotype was observed a few times. The chain joins TRBV11-2 to TRBJ1-5, with 12 nucleotides matching TRBD1. The CDR3 runs to 15 residues. CDR1 and CDR2 (germline): SGHAT, FQNNGV. V was clipped by 5 bases and J by 6 bases; unmatched bases: 5. The CDR3 protein is CASSPGQGAGQPQHF. The CDR3 DNA sequence: TGTGCCAGCAGCCCGGGACAGGGGGCGGGTCAGCCCCAGCATTTT.

The rearrangement links TRBV6-1 to TRBJ2-7; TRBD1 might be the D (6 bases). V was cut by 0 bases and J by 3 bases, with 12 bases left in between. The CDR3 covers 15 residues. Germline lookup yields CDR1 MNHNS and CDR2 SASEGT. CDR3 region: CASSEAWGQIYEQYF. DNA for the CDR3: TGTGCCAGCAGTGAAGCTTGGGGGCAGATCTACGAGCAGTACTTC.

This chain joins TRBV7-2 and TRBJ1-1, with D maybe TRBD1 (6 bases). This CDR3 contains 14 residues. With 5 bases removed from V and 0 bases from J, the gap between germline ends came to 10 bases. Germline V gene sequence: CDR1 SGHTA, CDR2 FQGNSA. For the CDR3, the DNA is TGTGCCAGCAGCCAAACAGGGTTGAACACTGAAGCTTTCTTT. Translated, it gives CASSQTGLNTEAFF.

This chain connects TRBV5-1 to TRBJ1-2; D unclear. The CDR3 runs to 13 residues. Germline assignment: CDR1 SGHRS and CDR2 YFSETQ. Trimming took 0 bases from V and 7 from J, leaving 10 bases between them. The CDR3 DNA reads as TGCGCCAGCAGCTTGGGGCCCAAGGCTGGCTACACCTTC. Its protein product is CASSLGPKAGYTF.

V usage is TRBV19 and J usage is TRBJ2-5, with TRBD2 matching 11 bases. The trim removed 3 bases at V and 1 base at J, leaving 4 bases unmatched. Germline-derived CDR1 and CDR2 are LNHDA and SQIVND (reference sequence). The length of the CDR3 is 16 residues. This chain's CDR3 is CASSMIAGGPQETQYF. The CDR3, as DNA: TGTGCCAGTAGTATGATAGCGGGGGGGCCCCAAGAGACCCAGTACTTC.

This chain uses TRBV6-1 with TRBJ2-7; 8 bases align to TRBD2. This CDR3 is built from 17 residues. Germline CDR1 reads MNHNS; CDR2 reads SASEGT. The ends lost 5 bases at V and 5 bases at J; junction bases unmatched: 17. CDR3 nucleotide sequence: TGTGCCAGCAGTCTACAGGGAGGAGCGGGACTAGTCCACGAGCAGTACTTC. Amino acid sequence: CASSLQGGAGLVHEQYF.

The chain joins TRBV6-1 to TRBJ1-2; TRBD1 aligns across 8 bases. The junction had 18 bases not matched to a gene; V was cut back by 5 bases and J by 4 bases. CDR3 length equals 18 residues. Germline V gene lookup returns CDR1 MNHNS and CDR2 SASEGT. The CDR3 region has the DNA TGTGCCAGCAGTAGAAGCCTTACGACAGGGGTGATGGCCTATGGCTACACCTTC. Residues: CASSRSLTTGVMAYGYTF.

This chain links TRBV5-1 with TRBJ1-2, with D unresolved. Trimming left V 0 bases short and J 0 bases short, with 9 bases between. Germline lookup yields CDR1 SGHRS and CDR2 YFSETQ. CDR3 length: 15 amino acids. CDR3 residues: CASSLAGGANYGYTF. DNA of the CDR3: TGCGCCAGCAGCTTGGCTGGAGGAGCTAACTATGGCTACACCTTC.

This clonotype was seen more than once but under ten times. The rearrangement links TRBV7-9 to TRBJ1-1, with D maybe TRBD1 (5 bases). The V end was cut by 5 bases, the J end by 1 base, with 11 bases between. This CDR3 is 14 amino acids long. CDR1 is SEHNR, CDR2 FQNEAQ, per germline (reference sequence). The CDR3 spells CASSQDKTNTEAFF. The CDR3 coding sequence is TGTGCCAGCAGCCAGGACAAAACGAACACTGAAGCTTTCTTT.

This clonotype was detected only a few times. This chain joins TRBV30 and TRBJ1-5; no clear D. The length of the CDR3 is 13 residues. Germline CDR1 GTSNPN, CDR2 SVGIG (reference sequence). V lost 3 bases and J lost 3, with 9 bases in between. This chain's CDR3 is CAWSPWPNQPQHF. CDR3 coding DNA: TGTGCCTGGAGCCCATGGCCCAATCAGCCCCAGCATTTT. Using reference TRBV30 and TRBJ1-5 for the parts outside the CDR3, the full variable domain is SQTIHQWPATLVQPVGSPLSLECTVEGTSNPNLYWYRQAAGRGLQLLFYSVGIGQISSEVPQNLSASRPQDRQFILSSKKLLLSDSGFYLCAWSPWPNQPQHFGDGTRLSIL.

This rearrangement joins TRBV19 to TRBJ2-3; D may be TRBD1 or TRBD2 (5 bases each). Germline V lookup: CDR1 LNHDA, CDR2 SQIVND (reference sequence). CDR3 length equals 13 residues. Trimming left V 9 bases short and J 4 bases short, with 14 bases between. The CDR3 spells CASRRLGADTQYF. The CDR3 DNA follows: TGTGCCAGCCGACGTTTGGGGGCAGATACGCAGTATTTT.